This T cell receptor beta chain was sequenced in a study of T cell responses to AZD1222 COVID-19 vaccine. Study-wide results and caveats: Spike regions recognized by vaccine-associated CD4 TCRs spanned the protein, led by 160-218 and 743-854. After the peak T cell response, and only then, were repertoires sampled. Unmutated variant regions reportedly attract nearly half of all spike-specific TCRs.

Assay used: immunoSEQ multiplex PCR; TCRdb lists only in-frame clones, some missing. The sample includes 99,000 or so clones, roughly 82% of them seen just once. This CDR3 region has 13 residues. V was pared by 11 bases and J by 5 bases, with 18 bases between. Germline V lookup: CDR1 MNHEY, CDR2 SVGAGI. Of note for this clone: The antigen remains unidentified.

The sequence was collected from an adult in good health. The sample here was peripheral blood, taken on day 0 of AZD1222 vaccination. The chain employs TRBV6-5 and TRBJ1-2; D might be TRBD1 (6 bases). This CDR3 reads CAVFDRNGYGYTF. The CDR3 DNA reads TGTGCCGTTTTCGACAGGAATGGTTATGGCTACACCTTC.